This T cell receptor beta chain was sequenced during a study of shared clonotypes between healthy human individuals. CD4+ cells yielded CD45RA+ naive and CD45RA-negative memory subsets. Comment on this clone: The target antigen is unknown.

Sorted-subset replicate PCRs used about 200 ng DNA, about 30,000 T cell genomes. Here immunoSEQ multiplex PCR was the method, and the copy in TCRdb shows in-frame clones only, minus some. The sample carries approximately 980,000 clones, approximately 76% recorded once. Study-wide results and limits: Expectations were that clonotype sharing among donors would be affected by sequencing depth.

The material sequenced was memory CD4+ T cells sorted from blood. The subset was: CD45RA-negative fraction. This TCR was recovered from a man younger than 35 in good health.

The CDR3 nucleotides are TGCGCCAGCAGCTCCCGAAAAAAGTTAAGAAAGACCCAGTACTTC. It codes for CASSSRKKLRKTQYF. This sequence joins TRBV5-1 and TRBJ2-5; D unclear. Germline V CDR1 and CDR2: SGHRS, YFSETQ. V lost 3 bases, J lost 6 bases, and 18 bases lay in between. This CDR3 has 15 amino acids.